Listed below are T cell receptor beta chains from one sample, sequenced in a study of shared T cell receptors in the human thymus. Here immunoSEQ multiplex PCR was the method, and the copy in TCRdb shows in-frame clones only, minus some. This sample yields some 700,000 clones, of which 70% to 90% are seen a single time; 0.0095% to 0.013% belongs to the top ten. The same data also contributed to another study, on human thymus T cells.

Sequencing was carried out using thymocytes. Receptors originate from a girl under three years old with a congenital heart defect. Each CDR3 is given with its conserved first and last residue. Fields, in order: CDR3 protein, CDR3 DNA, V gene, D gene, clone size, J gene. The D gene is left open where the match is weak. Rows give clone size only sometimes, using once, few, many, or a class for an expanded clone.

cdr3_aa: CASGLRNGGESVDTQYF; cdr3_nt: TGTGCCAGTGGGCTTCGGAATGGCGGGGAGTCGGTAGATACGCAGTATTTT; v_call: TRBV19; d_call: NA; clone_size: once; j_call: TRBJ2-3
cdr3_aa: CATSRDQAGVDNEKLFF; cdr3_nt: TGTGCCACCAGCAGAGATCAGGCCGGGGTCGATAATGAAAAACTGTTTTTT; v_call: TRBV15; d_call: NA; clone_size: NA; j_call: TRBJ1-4
cdr3_aa: CASSYSGQPYGYTF; cdr3_nt: TGTGCCAGCAGTTACTCGGGACAGCCATATGGCTACACCTTC; v_call: TRBV6-5; d_call: TRBD1; clone_size: NA; j_call: TRBJ1-2
cdr3_aa: CATSRDYEVYEFF; cdr3_nt: TGTGCCACCAGCAGAGATTACGAGGTCTACGAGTTCTTC; v_call: TRBV15; d_call: NA; clone_size: NA; j_call: TRBJ2-1
cdr3_aa: CASSGRTGPDYGYTF; cdr3_nt: TGTGCCAGCAGCGGAAGGACAGGGCCCGACTATGGCTACACCTTC; v_call: TRBV13; d_call: TRBD1; clone_size: NA; j_call: TRBJ1-2
cdr3_aa: CASTYRAGEAFF; cdr3_nt: TGCGCCAGCACCTACAGGGCGGGTGAAGCTTTCTTT; v_call: TRBV10-1; d_call: NA; clone_size: NA; j_call: TRBJ1-1
cdr3_aa: CASSCRDSDNSPLHF; cdr3_nt: TGTGCCAGCAGCTGCCGGGACAGCGATAATTCACCCCTCCACTTT; v_call: TRBV5-4; d_call: TRBD1; clone_size: NA; j_call: TRBJ1-6
cdr3_aa: CATSRDGQHTYGYTF; cdr3_nt: TGTGCCACCAGCAGAGATGGGCAGCACACCTATGGCTACACCTTC; v_call: TRBV15; d_call: NA; clone_size: NA; j_call: TRBJ1-2
cdr3_aa: CASSPEKNRPHTYGYTF; cdr3_nt: TGTGCCAGCTCACCGGAAAAGAACAGACCCCACACCTATGGCTACACCTTC; v_call: TRBV18; d_call: NA; clone_size: NA; j_call: TRBJ1-2
cdr3_aa: CASRLGLAGEGGWQFF; cdr3_nt: TGTGCCAGCAGGTTGGGACTAGCGGGGGAGGGAGGTTGGCAGTTCTTC; v_call: TRBV11-2; d_call: TRBD2; clone_size: NA; j_call: TRBJ2-1
cdr3_aa: CASSQETSGWWDEQFF; cdr3_nt: TGTGCCAGCAGCCAAGAGACTAGCGGGTGGTGGGATGAGCAGTTCTTC; v_call: TRBV4-2; d_call: TRBD2; clone_size: once; j_call: TRBJ2-1
cdr3_aa: CASSEYGGRGSAPLHF; cdr3_nt: TGTGCCAGCAGTGAATACGGGGGGCGGGGTTCTGCACCCCTCCACTTT; v_call: TRBV25-1; d_call: NA; clone_size: NA; j_call: TRBJ1-6
cdr3_aa: CASSLSGFGGGRCVQPQHF; cdr3_nt: TGTGCCAGCAGTTTATCTGGTTTTGGTGGAGGAAGGTGCGTTCAGCCCCAGCATTTT; v_call: TRBV27; d_call: NA; clone_size: NA; j_call: TRBJ1-5
cdr3_aa: CASSFGDGEPQHF; cdr3_nt: TGTGCCAGCAGCTTTGGCGACGGGGAGCCCCAGCATTTT; v_call: TRBV5-4; d_call: NA; clone_size: NA; j_call: TRBJ1-5
cdr3_aa: CASSVALTSVQETQYF; cdr3_nt: TGTGCCAGCAGCGTGGCCCTTACTAGCGTCCAAGAGACCCAGTACTTC; v_call: TRBV5-8; d_call: TRBD2; clone_size: NA; j_call: TRBJ2-5
cdr3_aa: CASSPVGRAATNVLTF; cdr3_nt: TGCGCCAGCAGCCCGGTGGGCAGGGCGGCAACCAACGTCCTGACTTTC; v_call: TRBV5-1; d_call: NA; clone_size: NA; j_call: TRBJ2-6
cdr3_aa: CASSEPGEVDYGYTF; cdr3_nt: TGTGCCAGCAGTGAACCGGGGGAGGTAGACTATGGCTACACCTTC; v_call: TRBV25-1; d_call: NA; clone_size: NA; j_call: TRBJ1-2
cdr3_aa: CASIPTKLNYGYTF; cdr3_nt: TGTGCCAGCATCCCGACAAAATTGAACTATGGCTACACCTTC; v_call: TRBV2; d_call: NA; clone_size: NA; j_call: TRBJ1-2
cdr3_aa: CASSPRHGGLPLMNEQFF; cdr3_nt: TGTGCCAGCTCACCACGACACGGGGGACTACCGTTAATGAATGAGCAGTTCTTC; v_call: TRBV18; d_call: TRBD2; clone_size: NA; j_call: TRBJ2-1
cdr3_aa: CATSRDVSTGIRYGYTF; cdr3_nt: TGTGCCACCAGCAGAGATGTAAGCACAGGGATCCGCTATGGCTACACCTTC; v_call: TRBV15; d_call: NA; clone_size: NA; j_call: TRBJ1-2
cdr3_aa: CASSELGGLDEQYF; cdr3_nt: TGTGCCAGCAGTGAATTGGGGGGGCTCGACGAGCAGTACTTC; v_call: TRBV6-1; d_call: NA; clone_size: once; j_call: TRBJ2-7
cdr3_aa: CASSPLLGSNEKLFF; cdr3_nt: TGTGCCAGCAGTCCTCTCCTTGGCTCTAATGAAAAACTGTTTTTT; v_call: TRBV5-6; d_call: NA; clone_size: NA; j_call: TRBJ1-4
cdr3_aa: CASSLSGRQAQILYLPLHF; cdr3_nt: TGTGCCAGCAGTTTATCGGGTCGACAGGCCCAAATCTTATACTTACCCCTCCACTTT; v_call: TRBV27; d_call: NA; clone_size: NA; j_call: TRBJ1-6
cdr3_aa: CASSLDILGARVYGYTF; cdr3_nt: TGTGCCAGCAGCTTGGATATCTTAGGGGCTAGGGTCTATGGCTACACCTTC; v_call: TRBV5-6; d_call: NA; clone_size: few; j_call: TRBJ1-2
cdr3_aa: CASSTGNTGELFF; cdr3_nt: TGTGCCAGCTCAACAGGGAACACCGGGGAGCTGTTTTTT; v_call: TRBV18; d_call: NA; clone_size: NA; j_call: TRBJ2-2
cdr3_aa: CASSTTLDRGGQKQYF; cdr3_nt: TGTGCCAGTAGTACCACCCTGGACAGGGGAGGTCAGAAGCAGTACTTC; v_call: TRBV19; d_call: TRBD1; clone_size: NA; j_call: TRBJ2-7
cdr3_aa: CASSFKSDQETQYF; cdr3_nt: TGCGCCAGCAGCTTTAAGAGCGACCAAGAGACCCAGTACTTC; v_call: TRBV5-1; d_call: NA; clone_size: once; j_call: TRBJ2-5
cdr3_aa: CASTPPPGQQETQYF; cdr3_nt: TGTGCCAGCACCCCTCCCCCCGGACAGCAAGAGACCCAGTACTTC; v_call: TRBV11-2; d_call: NA; clone_size: once; j_call: TRBJ2-5
cdr3_aa: CAWSNRGAYEQYF; cdr3_nt: TGTGCCTGGAGTAACAGGGGGGCCTACGAGCAGTACTTC; v_call: TRBV30; d_call: TRBD1; clone_size: NA; j_call: TRBJ2-7
cdr3_aa: CASRDFLGTEAFF; cdr3_nt: TGTGCCAGCAGGGACTTTTTAGGGACTGAAGCTTTCTTT; v_call: TRBV6-1; d_call: NA; clone_size: NA; j_call: TRBJ1-1
cdr3_aa: CASSSDGAYEQYF; cdr3_nt: TGTGCCAGCTCATCAGACGGAGCCTACGAGCAGTACTTC; v_call: TRBV18; d_call: NA; clone_size: NA; j_call: TRBJ2-7
cdr3_aa: CASSPSQGGPNQPQHF; cdr3_nt: TGTGCCAGCAGTCCTTCGCAGGGGGGCCCCAATCAGCCCCAGCATTTT; v_call: TRBV28; d_call: TRBD1; clone_size: once; j_call: TRBJ1-5
cdr3_aa: CASSATPGTGATIYF; cdr3_nt: TGCGCCAGCAGCGCCACACCCGGGACAGGGGCCACCATATATTTT; v_call: TRBV5-1; d_call: TRBD1; clone_size: NA; j_call: TRBJ1-3
cdr3_aa: CASRGTGGDTGELFF; cdr3_nt: TGTGCCAGCAGGGGGACAGGGGGCGACACCGGGGAGCTGTTTTTT; v_call: TRBV6-6; d_call: TRBD1; clone_size: few; j_call: TRBJ2-2
cdr3_aa: CSVRDRNYGYTF; cdr3_nt: TGCAGCGTCCGGGACAGGAACTATGGCTACACCTTC; v_call: TRBV29-1; d_call: TRBD1; clone_size: NA; j_call: TRBJ1-2
cdr3_aa: CASSSDRHNEQFF; cdr3_nt: TGTGCCAGCAGTTCCGACAGGCACAATGAGCAGTTCTTC; v_call: TRBV27; d_call: NA; clone_size: NA; j_call: TRBJ2-1
cdr3_aa: CASSRGQESRFRYGYTF; cdr3_nt: TGCGCCAGCAGCCGAGGACAGGAAAGTCGGTTCCGCTATGGCTACACCTTC; v_call: TRBV5-1; d_call: TRBD1; clone_size: NA; j_call: TRBJ1-2
cdr3_aa: CASSLRGGADTEAFF; cdr3_nt: TGTGCCAGCAGCCTAAGGGGGGGGGCCGACACTGAAGCTTTCTTT; v_call: TRBV2; d_call: NA; clone_size: NA; j_call: TRBJ1-1
cdr3_aa: CASSPRDRGRGTGELFF; cdr3_nt: TGTGCCAGCAGTCCCCGGGACAGGGGGCGCGGCACCGGGGAGCTGTTTTTT; v_call: TRBV28; d_call: TRBD1; clone_size: NA; j_call: TRBJ2-2
cdr3_aa: CASSFRRGDRGYYGYTF; cdr3_nt: TGTGCCAGCAGCTTTAGGAGGGGGGACAGGGGGTACTATGGCTACACCTTC; v_call: TRBV7-9; d_call: TRBD1; clone_size: few; j_call: TRBJ1-2